These T cell receptor beta chains were read from a single sample in a study of cytomegalovirus exposure and HLA in healthy donors. Sequencing used immunoSEQ multiplex PCR; TCRdb keeps in-frame clones, though not all of them. The sample yields 95,000 to 150,000 clones, 80% seen once. The sequencing input was PBMCs. Receptor source: a man aged 30 to 45 in good health and CMV-seropositive. The conserved cysteine and the conserved F or W are not part of the CDR3 here. The order of the fields is CDR3 length, V gene, CDR3 protein.

12 TRBV6-5 ASSYDRVAEKLF
11 TRBV5-1 ASSLEGRDTIY
10 TRBV6-5 ASTGGTGEQY
12 TRBV7-6 ASSLRQENTEAF
15 TRBV5-1 ASSLVFRGAKVETQY
13 TRBV5-1 ASSNGGSGTDTQY
13 TRBV2 ASSATGPSSNEQF
11 TRBV6-1 ASRQGFNYGYT
17 TRBV11-2 ASSPPGQGVGIPGNTIY
14 TRBV5-1 ASSSIRSSGANVLT
13 TRBV6-5 ASSQGSPRGGGYT
13 TRBV5-1 ASSLDASGGYEQY
11 TRBV9 ASTAGLKDEQF
18 TRBV5-1 ASSLPEGGLAGGGTDTQY
10 TRBV5-1 ASAAGNYGYT
12 TRBV19 ASSNRGTNQPQH
14 TRBV6-1 ASSEGQGLGNEKLF
12 TRBV2 ASSSGGLRGEQY
11 TRBV4-1 ASSRGLEDEQY
12 TRBV6-6 ASSYGSPGDEQY
13 TRBV5-1 ASSFWDRSTYEQY
12 TRBV9 ASSVGGRNTEAF
17 TRBV7-2 ASSLETGGRLSSLDEQY
12 TRBV6-4 ASSRDRGFNEQF
13 TRBV27 ASSFSGGGRDEQF
14 TRBV5-1 ASSLAPGIRNTEAF
13 TRBV11-2 ASSLGQGASYEQY
12 TRBV2 ASLRAGTTYEQY
11 TRBV6-1 ASISQGADTQY
12 TRBV7-3 ASSFSGNSNEQF
14 TRBV7-6 ASSLLPRLSTDTQY
12 TRBV13 ASSLAGEGDTQY
15 TRBV7-9 ASSPPGRGLGANVLT
13 TRBV9 ASSQEGATSNEQF
10 TRBV5-1 ASSFSTGELF
12 TRBV5-8 ASSYSGGADEQF
13 TRBV27 ASSRGTGQTGELF
11 TRBV6-6 ASSYGGEDIQY
14 TRBV4-1 ASSREQGAAYTEAF
11 TRBV7-3 ASSLLPGQGEF
12 TRBV19 ASSSPGWNTEAF
15 TRBV18 ASSLVPGQGTSETQY
14 TRBV19 ASSDSPGQGNEKLF
13 TRBV6-5 ASTPHWGRSTEAF
11 TRBV5-5 ANGDRGTDTQY
18 TRBV6-4 ASRSEGYRDRKYSNQPQH
11 TRBV12-5 ASGLDSNEKLF
11 TRBV12-5 ASVNSNTGELF
14 TRBV2 ASSSREGLFYNEQF
11 TRBV14 ASSQGVNTEAF
13 TRBV7-3 ASSAGQGASYEQY